This T cell receptor beta chain originates from a study of cytomegalovirus exposure and HLA in healthy donors. Findings and limits, study-wide: According to a later analysis, most TCR beta chains associated with CMV appeared HLA-restricted. Equally common other TCR beta chains were less clonally expanded than HLA-associated ones, a later analysis found.

There were likely unrecorded immune exposures, though donors were nominally healthy when sampled. V was pared by 1 base and J by 7 bases, with 14 bases between. The CDR3 is 14 amino acids. The germline gives CDR1 SGHTA, CDR2 FQGNSA. Turning to this clone: Antigen unknown.

PCR amplification relied on 60 Vbeta primers (plus 13 Jbeta primers). Produced via immunoSEQ multiplex PCR; TCRdb's table is partial and in-frame only. In all, the sample yields 150,000 to 200,000 clones. The sequenced material came from PBMCs. This sequence was found in a man aged 25-45 years in good health and CMV-seronegative. The rearrangement links TRBV7-2 to TRBJ2-7; a possible D gene is TRBD2 (5 bases). The DNA for the CDR3 is TGTGCCAGCAGCTTAGAGGGCCGGACTGGTGAGCAGTACTTC. Protein product: CASSLEGRTGEQYF. The whole variable domain, remainder taken from reference TRBV7-2 and TRBJ2-7, is GAGVSQSPSNKVTEKGKDVELRCDPISGHTALYWYRQSLGQGLEFLIYFQGNSAPDKSGLPSDRFSAERTGGSVSTLTIQRTQQEDSAVYLCASSLEGRTGEQYFGPGTRLTVT.